The rows below give T cell receptor beta chains drawn from one sample of a study of regulatory T cells in long-lasting Graves disease. TCRdb used MiXCR to reprocess the multiplex PCR reads, holding one entry per CDR3 protein. The sample lists 450,000 to 700,000 distinct CDR3 sequences, about 13% seen once, with roughly 9.7% in the top ten. These same data were also listed under a study on T cells in Graves' hyperthyroidism and ophthalmopathy.

The input for sequencing was peripheral blood mononuclear cells (PBMCs), taken at new diagnosis, from a patient treated with antithyroid drugs. All receptors come from a man in his thirties or forties with Graves disease. Both conserved end residues are part of each CDR3. Fields, in order: J gene, V gene, D gene, clone size, CDR3 length, CDR3 DNA, CDR3 protein. The D gene is left open where the match is weak. The size field is filled for only some rows; it gives once, few, many or a size class.

J gene: TRBJ2-4
V gene: TRBV7-2
D gene: .
clone size: few
CDR3 length: 12
CDR3 DNA: TGTGCCAGCAGCCCACGACTAGACATTCAGTACTTC
CDR3 protein: CASSPRLDIQYF

J gene: TRBJ2-7
V gene: TRBV2
D gene: .
clone size: many
CDR3 length: 15
CDR3 DNA: TGTGCCAGCAGTGAAGTCGGTTCGGGGTCCTACGAGCAGTACTTC
CDR3 protein: CASSEVGSGSYEQYF

J gene: TRBJ2-7
V gene: TRBV19
D gene: .
clone size: many
CDR3 length: 14
CDR3 DNA: TGTGCCAGTAGTCCTCCCGGGGAGGTCCCCGAGCAGTACTTC
CDR3 protein: CASSPPGEVPEQYF

J gene: TRBJ2-2
V gene: TRBV10-3
D gene: TRBD1
clone size: few
CDR3 length: 15
CDR3 DNA: TGTGCCATCAGTGACGGGGACAGGAACACCGGGGAGCTGTTTTTT
CDR3 protein: CAISDGDRNTGELFF

J gene: TRBJ1-1
V gene: TRBV19
D gene: TRBD1
clone size: .
CDR3 length: 16
CDR3 DNA: TGTGCCAGTAGTGTCTCTCCGGGACAGGGGCGGACTGAAGCTTTCTTT
CDR3 protein: CASSVSPGQGRTEAFF

J gene: TRBJ1-1
V gene: TRBV27
D gene: .
clone size: many
CDR3 length: 13
CDR3 DNA: TGTGCCAGCAGTTTATTATTGAACACTGAAGCTTTCTTT
CDR3 protein: CASSLLLNTEAFF

J gene: TRBJ2-1
V gene: TRBV12-3/TRBV12-4
D gene: .
clone size: many
CDR3 length: 16
CDR3 DNA: TGTGCCAGCAGCCCGTTGGGTCTGAAGGGTGGGGATGAGCAGTTCTTC
CDR3 protein: CASSPLGLKGGDEQFF

J gene: TRBJ2-5
V gene: TRBV7-9
D gene: TRBD1
clone size: .
CDR3 length: 16
CDR3 DNA: TGTGCCAGCAGCCCCCCCGACAGGGGCGATCAAGAGACCCAGTACTTC
CDR3 protein: CASSPPDRGDQETQYF

J gene: TRBJ1-2
V gene: TRBV20-1
D gene: .
clone size: many
CDR3 length: 12
CDR3 DNA: TGCAGTGCTATTGCACAGTTCTATGGCTACACCTTC
CDR3 protein: CSAIAQFYGYTF

J gene: TRBJ2-1
V gene: TRBV25-1
D gene: TRBD1
clone size: once
CDR3 length: 15
CDR3 DNA: TGTGCCAGCAGTGAATATGGGACAGGGAGCAATGAGCAGTTCTTC
CDR3 protein: CASSEYGTGSNEQFF

J gene: TRBJ2-3
V gene: TRBV27
D gene: .
clone size: many
CDR3 length: 16
CDR3 DNA: TGTGCCAGCACAAGCAGAGGCCGGGACTTCGGAGATACGCAGTATTTT
CDR3 protein: CASTSRGRDFGDTQYF

J gene: TRBJ2-7
V gene: TRBV28
D gene: .
clone size: many
CDR3 length: 10
CDR3 DNA: TGTGCCAGCCTATACCGCGAGCAGTACTTC
CDR3 protein: CASLYREQYF

J gene: TRBJ2-3
V gene: TRBV27
D gene: .
clone size: many
CDR3 length: 15
CDR3 DNA: TGTGCCAGCAGCCCCACAATCCTTAGCACAGATACGCAGTATTTT
CDR3 protein: CASSPTILSTDTQYF

J gene: TRBJ2-3
V gene: TRBV19
D gene: .
clone size: few
CDR3 length: 13
CDR3 DNA: TGTGCCAGTGCCGGAGGGGGCTGGGATACGCAGTATTTT
CDR3 protein: CASAGGGWDTQYF

J gene: TRBJ2-1
V gene: TRBV9
D gene: .
clone size: .
CDR3 length: 17
CDR3 DNA: TGTGCCAGCAGCGTAGGGTCCAGTGGGAGTTCCTACAATGAGCAGTTCTTC
CDR3 protein: CASSVGSSGSSYNEQFF

J gene: TRBJ2-1
V gene: TRBV19
D gene: TRBD1
clone size: many
CDR3 length: 15
CDR3 DNA: TGTGCCAGTAGTATCGGGACAGGGGGACGGGCTGAGCAGTTCTTC
CDR3 protein: CASSIGTGGRAEQFF

J gene: TRBJ2-3
V gene: TRBV10-1
D gene: .
clone size: .
CDR3 length: 14
CDR3 DNA: TGCGCCAGCAGTCGTTTGACGGTCACAGATACGCAGTATTTT
CDR3 protein: CASSRLTVTDTQYF

J gene: TRBJ2-7
V gene: TRBV24-1
D gene: .
clone size: few
CDR3 length: 13
CDR3 DNA: TGTGCCACCAGTCCCGGGAGTACCTACGAGCAGTACTTC
CDR3 protein: CATSPGSTYEQYF

J gene: TRBJ1-2
V gene: TRBV14
D gene: .
clone size: .
CDR3 length: 16
CDR3 DNA: TGTGCCAGCAGCCCAAAGTGGGAAATCCAGGACTATGGCTACACCTTC
CDR3 protein: CASSPKWEIQDYGYTF

J gene: TRBJ2-6
V gene: TRBV29-1
D gene: .
clone size: many
CDR3 length: 16
CDR3 DNA: TGCAGCGTTCTCCCAGGACAGTACTCTGGGGCCAACGTCCTGACTTTC
CDR3 protein: CSVLPGQYSGANVLTF

J gene: TRBJ2-5
V gene: TRBV30
D gene: .
clone size: many
CDR3 length: 13
CDR3 DNA: TGTGCCTGGAGTGCAGGGTACCAAGAGACCCAGTACTTC
CDR3 protein: CAWSAGYQETQYF

J gene: TRBJ2-3
V gene: TRBV20-1
D gene: TRBD2
clone size: .
CDR3 length: 14
CDR3 DNA: TGCAGTGCTACGAAGCGGGAGGGCCCAAATACGCAGTATTTT
CDR3 protein: CSATKREGPNTQYF

J gene: TRBJ1-1
V gene: TRBV7-8
D gene: .
clone size: many
CDR3 length: 15
CDR3 DNA: TGTGCCAGCAGCTGGGGACGGATCGAGGGCACTGAAGCTTTCTTT
CDR3 protein: CASSWGRIEGTEAFF

J gene: TRBJ2-3
V gene: TRBV24-1
D gene: .
clone size: many
CDR3 length: 15
CDR3 DNA: TGTGCCACCAGTGATTCAGGGAGAAACACAGATACGCAGTATTTT
CDR3 protein: CATSDSGRNTDTQYF

J gene: TRBJ2-1
V gene: TRBV27
D gene: TRBD2
clone size: many
CDR3 length: 17
CDR3 DNA: TGTGCCAGCAGTTTATCCCCTAGCGGGAGGGTGGACAATGAGCAGTTCTTC
CDR3 protein: CASSLSPSGRVDNEQFF

J gene: TRBJ1-1
V gene: TRBV12-3/TRBV12-4
D gene: .
clone size: many
CDR3 length: 12
CDR3 DNA: TGTGCCAGCAGACGACACCCACATGAAGCTTTCTTT
CDR3 protein: CASRRHPHEAFF

J gene: TRBJ1-2
V gene: TRBV27
D gene: .
clone size: .
CDR3 length: 14
CDR3 DNA: TGTGCCAGCAAAACAGGCCTTTCTAACTATGGCTACACCTTC
CDR3 protein: CASKTGLSNYGYTF

J gene: TRBJ1-1
V gene: TRBV5-1
D gene: TRBD1
clone size: many
CDR3 length: 17
CDR3 DNA: TGCGCCAGCAGCCCCGCCCGTCCGACAGGGGGAAATACTGAAGCTTTCTTT
CDR3 protein: CASSPARPTGGNTEAFF

J gene: TRBJ2-1
V gene: TRBV20-1
D gene: TRBD2
clone size: .
CDR3 length: 15
CDR3 DNA: TGCAGTGCTAGACACGGACTAGCGACCTACAATGAGCAGTTCTTC
CDR3 protein: CSARHGLATYNEQFF

J gene: TRBJ2-7
V gene: TRBV10-3
D gene: .
clone size: few
CDR3 length: 15
CDR3 DNA: TGTGCCATCAGGTCGGACTTTCGAGTCTCCTACGAGCAGTACTTC
CDR3 protein: CAIRSDFRVSYEQYF

J gene: TRBJ2-5
V gene: TRBV11-2
D gene: TRBD2
clone size: .
CDR3 length: 16
CDR3 DNA: TGTGCCAGCAGCTTAGGAGCCGGGAGCGGGGGGGAGACCCAGTACTTC
CDR3 protein: CASSLGAGSGGETQYF

J gene: TRBJ1-1
V gene: TRBV25-1
D gene: .
clone size: .
CDR3 length: 14
CDR3 DNA: TGTGCCAGCAGTGCAGCTGTGGGTTACGCTGAAGCTTTCTTT
CDR3 protein: CASSAAVGYAEAFF

J gene: TRBJ1-2
V gene: TRBV27
D gene: .
clone size: many
CDR3 length: 12
CDR3 DNA: TGTGCCATTCGGGGTCCTGGCTATGGCTACACCTTC
CDR3 protein: CAIRGPGYGYTF

J gene: TRBJ2-1
V gene: TRBV11-3
D gene: .
clone size: many
CDR3 length: 13
CDR3 DNA: TGTGCCAGCAGCTTAGAGATGCGCGATGAGCAGTTCTTC
CDR3 protein: CASSLEMRDEQFF

J gene: TRBJ2-7
V gene: TRBV27
D gene: .
clone size: once
CDR3 length: 16
CDR3 DNA: TGTGCCAGCAGTCCCTCGGGTCCCGCCCACCCCTACGAGCAGTACTTC
CDR3 protein: CASSPSGPAHPYEQYF

J gene: TRBJ2-1
V gene: TRBV12-3/TRBV12-4
D gene: .
clone size: many
CDR3 length: 15
CDR3 DNA: TGTGCCAGCAGTGAGGGCCTAGCCTCCTACAATGAGCAGTTCTTC
CDR3 protein: CASSEGLASYNEQFF

J gene: TRBJ1-4
V gene: TRBV6-5
D gene: .
clone size: many
CDR3 length: 13
CDR3 DNA: TGTGCCAGCAGTTACCCGACAGATGAAAAACTGTTTTTT
CDR3 protein: CASSYPTDEKLFF

J gene: TRBJ2-7
V gene: TRBV5-4
D gene: TRBD2
clone size: once
CDR3 length: 15
CDR3 DNA: TGTGCCAGCAGCTTCGGAGCGGGAGAGTCCTACGAGCAGTACTTC
CDR3 protein: CASSFGAGESYEQYF

J gene: TRBJ1-2
V gene: TRBV9
D gene: .
clone size: many
CDR3 length: 16
CDR3 DNA: TGTGCCAGCAGCCAAGAACCAGAAGGGACTACCTATGGCTACACCTTC
CDR3 protein: CASSQEPEGTTYGYTF

J gene: TRBJ2-7
V gene: TRBV19
D gene: .
clone size: .
CDR3 length: 15
CDR3 DNA: TGTGCCAGTAGTATGCCTTCCGACACCATCTACGAGCAGTACTTC
CDR3 protein: CASSMPSDTIYEQYF

J gene: TRBJ2-1
V gene: TRBV6-2/TRBV6-3
D gene: TRBD2
clone size: many
CDR3 length: 16
CDR3 DNA: TGTGCCAGCAGTTGGGGACTACCGAGCTCCTACAATGAGCAGTTCTTC
CDR3 protein: CASSWGLPSSYNEQFF

J gene: TRBJ2-3
V gene: TRBV20-1
D gene: TRBD2
clone size: many
CDR3 length: 17
CDR3 DNA: TGCAGTGCTAGAGCCTCCTCCTCTAGCGGGAGCACAGATACGCAGTATTTT
CDR3 protein: CSARASSSSGSTDTQYF

J gene: TRBJ2-1
V gene: TRBV20-1
D gene: TRBD2
clone size: many
CDR3 length: 14
CDR3 DNA: TGCAGTGCCACCGGGACTAGCGGGCACAATGAGCAGTTCTTC
CDR3 protein: CSATGTSGHNEQFF

J gene: TRBJ1-4
V gene: TRBV6-1
D gene: TRBD1
clone size: .
CDR3 length: 14
CDR3 DNA: TGTGCCAGCAGTAGGACAGGGCGAGGGGAAAAACTGTTTTTT
CDR3 protein: CASSRTGRGEKLFF

J gene: TRBJ1-1
V gene: TRBV19
D gene: .
clone size: few
CDR3 length: 13
CDR3 DNA: TGTGCCAGTAGAACCTTGACAAACACTGAAGCTTTCTTT
CDR3 protein: CASRTLTNTEAFF

J gene: TRBJ2-7
V gene: TRBV19
D gene: .
clone size: many
CDR3 length: 12
CDR3 DNA: TGCGCCAGCTCAATCCGGGGCAACGAGCAGTACTTC
CDR3 protein: CASSIRGNEQYF

J gene: TRBJ2-7
V gene: TRBV5-1
D gene: TRBD2
clone size: many
CDR3 length: 14
CDR3 DNA: TGCGCCACCGGACTAGCGGATAGCTCCTACGAGCAGTACTTC
CDR3 protein: CATGLADSSYEQYF

J gene: TRBJ1-1
V gene: TRBV5-1
D gene: TRBD1
clone size: few
CDR3 length: 16
CDR3 DNA: TGCGCCAGCAGCCACAGCTCAGGGGGTAGGAACACTGAAGCTTTCTTT
CDR3 protein: CASSHSSGGRNTEAFF

J gene: TRBJ2-7
V gene: TRBV7-9
D gene: TRBD2
clone size: few
CDR3 length: 14
CDR3 DNA: TGTGCCAGCAGCCGCCCGCGGGAGACCTACGAGCAGTACTTC
CDR3 protein: CASSRPRETYEQYF

J gene: TRBJ2-2
V gene: TRBV30
D gene: .
clone size: few
CDR3 length: 15
CDR3 DNA: TGTGCCTGGAGTGTATGGGGGGCCTACACCGGGGAGCTGTTTTTT
CDR3 protein: CAWSVWGAYTGELFF

J gene: TRBJ2-3
V gene: TRBV9
D gene: TRBD1
clone size: .
CDR3 length: 14
CDR3 DNA: TGTGCCAGCAGTCAAACAGGGGAAGGAGATACGCAGTATTTT
CDR3 protein: CASSQTGEGDTQYF

J gene: TRBJ2-3
V gene: TRBV19
D gene: .
clone size: .
CDR3 length: 13
CDR3 DNA: TGTGCCAGTAGTATGAAAGTAGGGGATACGCAGTATTTT
CDR3 protein: CASSMKVGDTQYF

J gene: TRBJ2-3
V gene: TRBV4-2
D gene: .
clone size: few
CDR3 length: 15
CDR3 DNA: TGTGCCAGCAGCCAAGATATCAGGGGATGGGATACGCAGTATTTT
CDR3 protein: CASSQDIRGWDTQYF